These 5 T cell receptor beta chains came from one sample sequenced in a study of shared clonotypes between healthy human individuals. Clones were read by immunoSEQ multiplex PCR, and TCRdb kept only the in-frame ones, dropping some. The table lists roughly 2.2 million clones, 85% to 95% of them singletons. Input material: naive CD4+ T cells from PBMCs. Subset of the sample: CD45RA+ positively selected. All receptors derive from a man aged 18 to 29 in good health. Some clones in this sample may be carry-over from other donors' samples.

CDR3 coding DNA: TGTGCCAGTAGTGGGACCACAGGGGGCCGAGCTTTCTTT. It yields the protein CASSGTTGGRAFF. This chain uses TRBV19 with TRBJ1-1; 9 bases map to TRBD1. This CDR3 is built from 13 residues. Germline V lookup: CDR1 LNHDA, CDR2 SQIVND (reference sequence). Losses at the gene ends were 5 bases for V and 10 bases for J; bases not matched to a gene: 8. Variable domain in full (rest from reference TRBV19 and TRBJ1-1): DGGITQSPKYLFRKEGQNVTLSCEQNLNHDAMYWYRQDPGQGLRLIYYSQIVNDFQKGDIAEGYSVSREKKESFPLTVTSAQKNPTAFYLCASSGTTGGRAFFGQGTRLTVV.

In DNA form, the CDR3 reads TGTGCCAGCAGACCAGGTGGCGGGAGCTACGAGCAGTACTTC. It is translated as CASRPGGGSYEQYF. The chain couples TRBV7-2 to TRBJ2-7; 7 bases match TRBD2. The CDR3 totals 14 residues. V was pared by 6 bases and J by 3 bases, with 8 bases of the junction left unmatched. Germline CDR1 reads SGHTA; CDR2 reads FQGNSA.

The chain uses TRBV14 and TRBJ2-7; 9 bases are shared with TRBD2. The V segment lost 4 bases and the J segment 0 bases; nucleotides outside the gene matches: 4. Germline CDR1 reads SGHDN; CDR2 reads FVKESK. The CDR3 has 15 amino acids. The chain's CDR3 is CASSRSLAGSYEQYF. CDR3 DNA sequence: TGTGCCAGCAGCCGGTCACTAGCGGGCTCCTACGAGCAGTACTTC.

The chain employs TRBV5-5 and TRBJ2-2; D may match TRBD1 or TRBD2 (7 bases each). CDR1 and CDR2 from the germline V gene are SGHKS and YYEKEE (reference sequence). V dropped 0 bases and J dropped 6 bases, with 9 bases sitting between them. The CDR3 has 14 residues. CDR3: CASSLAGGAGELFF. The CDR3 nucleotides are TGTGCCAGCAGCTTGGCAGGGGGGGCCGGGGAGCTGTTTTTT.

The count of this clone is one. The gene calls are TRBV5-1 and TRBJ2-1; TRBD1 or TRBD2 may be the D gene (5 bases each). This CDR3 comprises 16 residues. V dropped 7 bases and J dropped 1 base, with 18 bases sitting between them. Germline V CDR1 and CDR2: SGHRS, YFSETQ. CDR3 loop: CASSPQGANSYNEQFF. The CDR3 nucleotides are TGCGCCAGCTCCCCCCAGGGAGCGAATTCCTACAATGAGCAGTTCTTC.